These T cell receptor beta chains were read from a single sample in a study of beta chain features in type 1 diabetes. Using immunoSEQ multiplex PCR, the repertoire was profiled, and TCRdb retains in-frame clones only, with some absent. The sample consists of around 320,000 clones, roughly 15% of them appearing once. The sequenced sample consisted of central memory CD4+ T cells from blood. These receptors came from a man aged 25-45 years in good health. The CDR3 runs from the conserved cysteine through the conserved F or W. D genes are given only for firm matches. Clone size is shown for a subset of rows, as once, few, many or a class of expanded clone.

v_gene	len	j_gene	d_gene	abundance	CDR3aa	CDR3nt
TRBV19	15	TRBJ1-2	.	.	CASMAREQRNYGYTF	TGTGCCAGTATGGCTAGGGAACAGAGAAACTATGGCTACACCTTC
TRBV4-3	16	TRBJ2-3	.	few	CASSPRAGTSTDTQYF	TGCGCCAGCAGCCCCCGGGCAGGAACTAGCACAGATACGCAGTATTTT
TRBV5-1	15	TRBJ2-5	TRBD1	few	CASSPRTGDQETQYF	TGCGCCAGCAGCCCCCGGACAGGGGACCAAGAGACCCAGTACTTC
TRBV7-2	16	TRBJ2-7	.	few	CASSLASGGTPYEQYF	TGTGCCAGCAGCTTAGCCAGTGGAGGGACCCCCTACGAGCAGTACTTC
TRBV4-1	14	TRBJ1-5	.	.	CASSPRAGDQPQHF	TGCGCCAGCAGCCCCAGGGCCGGGGATCAGCCCCAACATTTT
TRBV7-7	15	TRBJ2-5	.	once	CASSQDGQREETQYF	TGCGCCAGCAGCCAAGATGGCCAGCGGGAAGAGACCCAGTACTTC
TRBV18	16	TRBJ2-3	.	few	CASSPPGLGRTDTQYF	TGTGCCAGCTCACCACCGGGACTCGGTAGGACAGATACGCAGTATTTT
TRBV5-6	17	TRBJ2-2	TRBD2	few	CASSTRTSGTNTGELFF	TGTGCCAGCAGCACTAGGACTAGCGGGACGAACACCGGGGAGCTGTTTTTT
TRBV30	13	TRBJ2-2	.	many	CAWSPDSTGELFF	TGTGCCTGGAGTCCAGATTCCACCGGGGAGCTGTTTTTT
TRBV6-1	14	TRBJ2-1	TRBD1	once	CASSKGQGASEQFF	TGTGCCAGCAGTAAGGGACAGGGGGCGTCCGAGCAGTTCTTC
TRBV7-9	16	TRBJ2-3	TRBD2	many	CASSQGAAGSTDTQYF	TGCGCCAGCAGCCAAGGAGCAGCGGGGAGCACAGATACGCAGTATTTT
TRBV5-6	15	TRBJ2-4	.	few	CASSPQGLAKNIQYF	TGTGCCAGCAGCCCCCAAGGTCTAGCCAAAAACATTCAGTACTTC
TRBV5-1	14	TRBJ2-5	.	.	CASSAGTSRETQYF	TGCGCCAGCAGCGCGGGGACCTCAAGGGAGACCCAGTACTTC
TRBV18	14	TRBJ1-5	TRBD1	.	CASAAGTANQPQHF	TGTGCCAGCGCAGCCGGGACAGCAAATCAGCCCCAGCATTTT
TRBV7-6	16	TRBJ1-5	.	.	CASSLEGGGGNQPQHF	TGTGCCAGCAGCTTAGAGGGGGGGGGAGGCAATCAGCCCCAGCATTTT
TRBV28	14	TRBJ1-1	.	few	CASSLSGRATEAFF	TGTGCCAGCAGTTTATCTGGTCGAGCCACTGAAGCTTTCTTT
TRBV7-2	12	TRBJ2-7	.	.	CASSSNSYEQYF	TGTGCCAGCAGCTCTAACTCCTACGAGCAGTACTTC
TRBV5-6	14	TRBJ1-2	.	.	CASSLGQLNYGYTF	TGTGCCAGCAGCTTAGGTCAGCTCAACTATGGCTACACCTTC
TRBV5-6	14	TRBJ1-2	.	.	CASSQLEGSYGYTF	TGTGCCAGCAGCCAGCTGGAGGGCAGCTATGGCTACACCTTC
TRBV7-2	16	TRBJ2-3	.	.	CASSLRDTGRTDTQYF	TGTGCCAGCAGCTTAAGGGACACCGGGAGGACAGATACGCAGTATTTT
TRBV7-2	13	TRBJ1-1	.	.	CASSLAWGGIAFF	TGTGCCAGCAGCTTAGCGTGGGGTGGCATAGCTTTCTTT
TRBV13	15	TRBJ2-3	.	many	CASSLPNGAQDTQYF	TGTGCCAGCAGCCTCCCCAATGGGGCACAGGATACGCAGTATTTT
TRBV18	17	TRBJ2-5	TRBD2	few	CASSPPGGVSSQETQYF	TGTGCCAGCTCACCCCCTGGGGGGGTTTCATCCCAAGAGACCCAGTACTTC
TRBV6-6	13	TRBJ1-2	.	many	CASSYAPEYGYTF	TGTGCCAGCAGTTATGCCCCAGAGTATGGCTACACCTTC
TRBV4-3	13	TRBJ1-4	.	few	CASSQSNNEKLFF	TGCGCCAGCAGCCAGAGCAATAATGAAAAACTGTTTTTT
TRBV7-2	13	TRBJ2-2	TRBD1	few	CASSLQGAGELFF	TGTGCCAGCAGCTTACAGGGGGCCGGGGAGCTGTTTTTT
TRBV7-9	15	TRBJ2-1	.	few	CASSSISGPGGEQFF	TGTGCCAGCAGCTCAATCTCTGGACCCGGAGGTGAGCAGTTCTTC
TRBV7-3	14	TRBJ1-1	TRBD1	.	CASSLQGADTEAFF	TGTGCCAGCAGCTTACAGGGGGCTGACACTGAAGCTTTCTTT
TRBV6-4	15	TRBJ2-3	TRBD2	few	CASSGQAGGTDTQYF	TGTGCCAGCAGTGGACAAGCGGGGGGCACAGATACGCAGTATTTT
TRBV30	15	TRBJ2-1	TRBD2	.	CAWSGTSGRNNEQFF	TGTGCCTGGAGTGGTACTAGCGGGAGAAACAATGAGCAGTTCTTC
TRBV5-4	14	TRBJ2-5	TRBD2	.	CASSWTSLGETQYF	TGTGCCAGCAGCTGGACTAGTTTAGGAGAGACCCAGTACTTC
TRBV10-3	17	TRBJ2-1	TRBD2	few	CAISRLAGSGSYNEQFF	TGTGCCATCAGTCGACTAGCGGGGTCCGGATCCTACAATGAGCAGTTCTTC
TRBV6-5	14	TRBJ2-7	TRBD2	few	CASSRTSGGYEQYF	TGTGCCAGCAGCCGGACTAGCGGGGGCTACGAGCAGTACTTC
TRBV2	14	TRBJ1-4	.	.	CASSEGRYNEKLFF	TGTGCCAGCAGTGAGGGCAGGTATAATGAAAAACTGTTTTTT
TRBV6-5	13	TRBJ1-2	TRBD1	many	CASRTGTGHGYTF	TGTGCCAGCAGGACCGGGACAGGGCATGGCTACACCTTC
TRBV29-1	12	TRBJ1-5	.	few	CSVGRRNQPQHF	TGCAGCGTTGGACGACGCAATCAGCCCCAGCATTTT
TRBV6-5	11	TRBJ1-1	.	.	CASWRNTEAFF	TGTGCCAGCTGGAGGAACACTGAAGCTTTCTTT
TRBV6-1	13	TRBJ1-1	.	few	CASSYQQYTEAFF	TGTGCCAGCAGTTATCAGCAATACACTGAAGCTTTCTTT
TRBV7-2	13	TRBJ1-2	TRBD1	.	CASSRDRADGYTF	TGTGCCAGCAGTAGGGACAGGGCTGATGGCTACACCTTC
TRBV7-9	17	TRBJ1-1	.	.	CASSLELGLGRGTEAFF	TGTGCCAGCAGCTTAGAATTAGGGTTAGGCAGGGGAACTGAAGCTTTCTTT
TRBV5-8	13	TRBJ2-5	.	.	CASSPGNQETQYF	TGTGCCAGCAGCCCCGGGAACCAAGAGACCCAGTACTTC
TRBV5-1	14	TRBJ1-6	.	few	CASSLAGIGSPLHF	TGCGCCAGCAGCTTGGCAGGGATCGGTTCACCCCTCCACTTT
TRBV4-3	15	TRBJ2-1	.	few	CASSQGPVAYNEQFF	TGCGCCAGCAGCCAAGGTCCGGTGGCCTACAATGAGCAGTTCTTC
TRBV7-2	16	TRBJ1-1	.	few	CASNRLGPLTITEAFF	TGTGCCAGCAACAGGTTGGGCCCCTTAACCATCACTGAAGCTTTCTTT
TRBV5-1	15	TRBJ1-1	.	.	CASSLDGRGNTEAFF	TGCGCCAGCAGCTTGGATGGCAGGGGGAACACTGAAGCTTTCTTT
TRBV21-1	17	TRBJ1-4	.	many	CASSKDGISATNEKLFF	TGTGCCAGCAGCAAAGACGGAATATCTGCAACTAATGAAAAACTGTTTTTT
TRBV6-6	14	TRBJ1-5	.	few	CASTADRTNQPQHF	TGTGCCAGCACAGCCGACAGGACCAATCAGCCCCAGCATTTT
TRBV5-5	16	TRBJ2-3	TRBD2	.	CASSFRLAGGADTQYF	TGTGCCAGCAGCTTCCGACTAGCGGGGGGAGCAGATACGCAGTATTTT
TRBV6-5	15	TRBJ2-7	.	few	CASSSRIGITYEQYF	TGTGCCAGCAGTTCCCGGATAGGAATCACCTACGAGCAGTACTTC
TRBV6-5	14	TRBJ2-2	.	few	CASSDFRNTGELFF	TGTGCCAGCAGTGATTTCCGGAACACCGGGGAGCTGTTTTTT
TRBV30	15	TRBJ2-4	TRBD2	few	CAWSFSGVAKNIQYF	TGTGCCTGGAGTTTTAGCGGGGTAGCCAAAAACATTCAGTACTTC
TRBV9	14	TRBJ2-7	TRBD1	.	CASSRDRGAYEQYF	TGTGCCAGCAGCCGGGACAGGGGAGCCTACGAGCAGTACTTC
TRBV6-1	14	TRBJ1-1	TRBD1	.	CASKNGQGNTEAFF	TGTGCCAGTAAAAACGGACAGGGGAACACTGAAGCTTTCTTT
TRBV29-1	15	TRBJ1-1	TRBD1	few	CSVGTGNPSHTEAFF	TGCAGCGTCGGGACAGGGAACCCCTCTCACACTGAAGCTTTCTTT
TRBV6-6	14	TRBJ1-1	.	.	CASVQNLMNTEAFF	TGTGCCAGCGTACAGAACCTTATGAACACTGAAGCTTTCTTT
TRBV6-5	12	TRBJ2-5	.	few	CAISEMVETQYF	TGTGCCATCAGTGAGATGGTGGAGACCCAGTACTTC
TRBV11-3	15	TRBJ1-5	.	few	CASSLGTGASQPQHF	TGTGCCAGCAGCTTAGGAACCGGGGCGAGTCAGCCCCAGCATTTT